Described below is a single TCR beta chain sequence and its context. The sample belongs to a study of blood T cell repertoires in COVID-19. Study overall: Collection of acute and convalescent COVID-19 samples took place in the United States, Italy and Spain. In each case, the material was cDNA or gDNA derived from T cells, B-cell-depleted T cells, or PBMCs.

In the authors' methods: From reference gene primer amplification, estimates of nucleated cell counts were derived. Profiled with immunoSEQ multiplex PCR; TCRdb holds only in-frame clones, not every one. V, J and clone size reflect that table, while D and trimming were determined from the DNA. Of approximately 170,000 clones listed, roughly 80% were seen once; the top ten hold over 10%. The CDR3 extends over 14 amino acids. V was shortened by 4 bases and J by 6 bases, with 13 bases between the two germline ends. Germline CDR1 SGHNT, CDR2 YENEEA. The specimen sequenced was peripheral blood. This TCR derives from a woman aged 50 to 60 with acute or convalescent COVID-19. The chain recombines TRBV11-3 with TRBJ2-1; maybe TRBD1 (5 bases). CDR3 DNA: TGTGCCAGCAGCTCAACTGCAGGGCCCAATGAGCAGTTCTTC. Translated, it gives CASSSTAGPNEQFF.